This T cell receptor (beta chain) is from a study of T cell responses to AZD1222 COVID-19 vaccine. Study information: The study pooled second doses at about 4 or about 12 weeks.

This CDR3 region has 14 residues. The germline V gene has CDR1 SGHTA and CDR2 FQGNSA. Trimming removed 5 bases from V and 5 bases from J, with 15 bases in between. Produced via immunoSEQ multiplex PCR; TCRdb's table is partial and in-frame only. The sample holds some 100,000 clones, approximately 91% seen once. This clone was counted a few times. Source: peripheral blood, taken on day 0 of AZD1222 vaccination. This sequence originates from an adult in good health. V usage is TRBV7-2 and J usage is TRBJ1-2; possible D gene TRBD1, 5 bases. The CDR3 region has the DNA TGTGCCAGCAGCCAGCTGGGGGTTGGTTATGGCTACACCTTC. Amino acids: CASSQLGVGYGYTF.